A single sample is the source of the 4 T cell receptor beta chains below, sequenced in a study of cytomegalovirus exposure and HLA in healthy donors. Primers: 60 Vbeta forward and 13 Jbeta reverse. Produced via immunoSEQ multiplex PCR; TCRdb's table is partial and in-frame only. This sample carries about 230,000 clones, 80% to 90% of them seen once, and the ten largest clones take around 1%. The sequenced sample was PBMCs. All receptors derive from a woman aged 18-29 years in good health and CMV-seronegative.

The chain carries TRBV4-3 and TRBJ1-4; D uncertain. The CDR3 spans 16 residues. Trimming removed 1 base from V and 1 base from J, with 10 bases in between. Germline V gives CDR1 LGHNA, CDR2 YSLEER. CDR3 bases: TGCGCCAGCAGCCAAGGAGTTCGCGGAACTAATGAAAAACTGTTTTTT. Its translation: CASSQGVRGTNEKLFF.

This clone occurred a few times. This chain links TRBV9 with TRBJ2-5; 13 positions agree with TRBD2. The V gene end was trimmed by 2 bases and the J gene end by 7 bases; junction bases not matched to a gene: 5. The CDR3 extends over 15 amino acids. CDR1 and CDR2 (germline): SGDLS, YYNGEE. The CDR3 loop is CASSVTSGGAGTQYF. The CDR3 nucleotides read TGTGCCAGCAGCGTCACTAGCGGGGGGGCCGGGACCCAGTACTTC.

The CDR3 DNA is TGCGCCAGCAGCTTGGATTTAGGGACAGGGGTTAGCGCTGAAGCTTTCTTT. Protein: CASSLDLGTGVSAEAFF. V is TRBV5-1 and J is TRBJ1-1; TRBD1 matches 10 bases. CDR1 and CDR2 (germline): SGHRS, YFSETQ. The CDR3 runs to 17 residues. Trimming cost V 0 bases and J 6 bases; bases outside gene matches: 11. Supplemented by reference TRBV5-1 and TRBJ1-1, the full variable domain reads KAGVTQTPRYLIKTRGQQVTLSCSPISGHRSVSWYQQTPGQGLQFLFEYFSETQRNKGNFPGRFSGRQFSNSRSEMNVSTLELGDSALYLCASSLDLGTGVSAEAFFGQGTRLTVV.

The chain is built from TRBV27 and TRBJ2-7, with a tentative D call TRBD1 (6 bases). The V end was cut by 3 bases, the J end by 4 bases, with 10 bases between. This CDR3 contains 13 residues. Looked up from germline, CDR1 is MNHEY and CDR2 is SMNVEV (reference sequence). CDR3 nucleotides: TGTGCCAGCAGTTTTCAGGGGCGGTACGAGCAGTACTTC. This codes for CASSFQGRYEQYF.